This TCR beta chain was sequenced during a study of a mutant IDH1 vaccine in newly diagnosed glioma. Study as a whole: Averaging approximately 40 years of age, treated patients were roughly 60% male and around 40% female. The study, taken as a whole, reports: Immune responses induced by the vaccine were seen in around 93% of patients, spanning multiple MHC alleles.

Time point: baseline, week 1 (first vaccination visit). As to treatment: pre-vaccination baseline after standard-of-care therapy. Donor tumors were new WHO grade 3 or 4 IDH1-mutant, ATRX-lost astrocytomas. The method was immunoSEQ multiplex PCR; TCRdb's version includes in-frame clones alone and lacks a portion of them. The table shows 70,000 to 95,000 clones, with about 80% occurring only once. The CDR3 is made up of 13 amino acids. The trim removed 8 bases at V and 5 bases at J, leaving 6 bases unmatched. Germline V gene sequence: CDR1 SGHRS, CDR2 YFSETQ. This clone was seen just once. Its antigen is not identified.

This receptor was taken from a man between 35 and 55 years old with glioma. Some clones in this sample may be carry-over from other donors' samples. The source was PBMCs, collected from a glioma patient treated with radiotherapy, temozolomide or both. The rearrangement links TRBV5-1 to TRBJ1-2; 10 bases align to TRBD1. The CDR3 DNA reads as TGCGCCAGTTACCAGGGACAGGGGTATGGCTACACCTTC. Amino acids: CASYQGQGYGYTF.